Reported below is one T cell receptor beta chain. Antigen unknown. The read ends 3 residues early relative to the CDR3; the germline J gene fills the gap. The entry originates in a study of T cells in women clearing cervical HPV infection. Study findings and constraints: Cases and controls were distinguished at AUC just under 0.85 by richness and V genes. T-cell numbers per sample were unknown and may explain richness differences.

Profiling relied on immunoSEQ multiplex PCR, and the TCRdb table lists in-frame clones only, not all of them. The sample has about 22,000 clones; the top ten hold 8% to 10%. The germline CDR1 and CDR2 sequences are LNHDA and SQIVND (reference sequence). CDR3 size: 15 residues. J gave up 2 bases and V 7 bases, and 8 bases lay outside the gene matches. This TCR was recovered from a woman between 18 and 75 years old with a cervical HPV16 infection that either progressed to CIN3+ or cleared (not recorded which). Sample: blood buffy coat. The V gene is TRBV19, the J gene TRBJ2-1; 7 bases are shared with TRBD1. The CDR3 bases that were read are TGTGCCAGTAATATCCAGGGGGTGCCCTACAATGAG. Translating it yields CASNIQGVPYNE. The full CDR3 protein reads CASNIQGVPYNEQFF.